These T cell receptor beta chains were read from a single sample in a study of blood T cells in healthy people across ages. MiXCR was run by TCRdb on the 5' RACE reads, yielding one entry per CDR3 protein. This sample has over 700,000 distinct CDR3 sequences, with approximately 25% found just once. This sample also appeared in a second study, on T cells of mothers and their children.

The sample was blood. Source of these receptors: a boy between 10 and 17 years old in good health. Both conserved end residues are part of each CDR3. D genes are given only for firm matches. Clone size appears in some rows only: once, few, many, or a class for an expanded clone.

V gene,D gene,clone size,J gene,CDR3 protein,CDR3 DNA
TRBV27,NA,NA,TRBJ1-1,CATGSAAGHMNTEAFF,TGTGCCACAGGGTCGGCGGCAGGGCACATGAACACTGAAGCTTTCTTT
TRBV5-1,NA,NA,TRBJ2-5,CASSLHTGLETQYF,TGCGCCAGCAGCTTGCATACAGGGTTGGAGACCCAGTACTTC
TRBV4-1,NA,NA,TRBJ1-3,CASSQATAGNTIYF,TGCGCCAGCAGCCAAGCGACCGCCGGAAACACCATATATTTT
TRBV20-1,TRBD1,NA,TRBJ2-1,CSARGRDSSYNEQFF,TGCAGTGCTAGAGGCCGGGACAGCTCCTACAATGAGCAGTTCTTC
TRBV28,NA,NA,TRBJ2-1,CASSETAGGEQFF,TGTGCCAGCAGCGAGACAGCGGGCGGTGAGCAGTTCTTC
TRBV28,NA,NA,TRBJ1-2,CASSSPGDYGYTF,TGTGCCAGCAGTTCTCCAGGGGACTATGGCTACACCTTC
TRBV6-5,NA,few,TRBJ2-2,CASSYPANTGELFF,TGTGCCAGCAGTTACCCGGCGAACACCGGGGAGCTGTTTTTT
TRBV29-1,NA,NA,TRBJ2-1,CSVRRRRDYNEQFF,TGCAGCGTCCGGCGCAGGAGGGATTACAATGAGCAGTTCTTC
TRBV6-2/TRBV6-3,NA,NA,TRBJ2-1,CASSYGAGHNEQFF,TGTGCCAGCAGTTACGGGGCGGGGCACAATGAGCAGTTCTTC
TRBV20-1,NA,few,TRBJ2-7,CSASETIPYEQYF,TGCAGTGCTAGTGAGACGATCCCCTACGAGCAGTACTTC
TRBV5-1,TRBD2,few,TRBJ2-1,CASSPNLAGLTTYNEQFF,TGCGCCAGCAGCCCAAACTTAGCGGGCCTCACTACCTACAATGAGCAGTTCTTC
TRBV7-8,TRBD1,few,TRBJ1-1,CAGSLDRGTEAFF,TGTGCCGGCAGCTTAGACAGGGGCACTGAAGCTTTCTTT
TRBV7-2,TRBD2,NA,TRBJ2-5,CASSKSGGALFETQYF,TGTGCCAGCAGCAAAAGCGGGGGGGCTTTGTTCGAGACCCAGTACTTC
TRBV10-1,TRBD2,few,TRBJ2-3,CASSDPGLLTDTQYF,TGCGCCAGCAGTGATCCGGGACTACTCACAGATACGCAGTATTTT
TRBV2,TRBD1,NA,TRBJ2-3,CASRGFRDSGTDTQYF,TGTGCCAGCAGGGGTTTCCGGGACAGCGGCACAGATACGCAGTATTTT
TRBV4-2,NA,NA,TRBJ2-7,CASSQVATTYEQYF,TGTGCCAGCAGCCAAGTAGCTACCACCTACGAGCAGTACTTC
TRBV4-3,NA,NA,TRBJ1-4,CASSPQTATNEKLFF,TGCGCCAGCAGCCCCCAGACAGCAACTAATGAAAAACTGTTTTTT
TRBV6-1,NA,few,TRBJ1-4,CATHYEKLFF,TGTGCCACCCACTATGAAAAACTGTTTTTT
TRBV12-3/TRBV12-4,TRBD1,NA,TRBJ2-6,CASRGTGKSGANVLTF,TGTGCCAGCAGAGGGACAGGGAAGTCCGGGGCCAACGTCCTGACTTTC